A single sample is the source of the 30 T cell receptor beta chains below, sequenced in a study of blood T cell repertoires in COVID-19. This table comes from immunoSEQ multiplex PCR, and its TCRdb copy is limited to in-frame clones, with some not included. The data show 78,000 or so clones, around 86% seen once. Source material: peripheral blood. These TCRs come from a middle-aged man with active or convalescent COVID-19.

In DNA, the CDR3 is TGTGCCAGTCGCCGGGACACTGAAGCTTTCTTT. Encoded protein: CASRRDTEAFF. The chain has TRBV19 and TRBJ1-1; D not certain. There are 11 residues in the CDR3. The V end lost 8 bases, the J end lost 3 bases, and 7 bases lay between the germline ends. Germline CDR1 LNHDA, CDR2 SQIVND (reference sequence).

V gene TRBV7-9 combines with J gene TRBJ2-2, with TRBD1 as a possible D gene (6 bases). Trimming cost V 4 bases and J 6 bases, with 15 bases left between them. The germline CDR1 and CDR2 sequences are SEHNR and FQNEAQ (reference sequence). This CDR3 is 15 amino acids long. The CDR3 here is CASSSTGNQAGELFF. In DNA, the CDR3 is TGTGCCAGCAGCTCTACAGGGAATCAGGCCGGGGAGCTGTTTTTT.

The chain is built from TRBV7-9 and TRBJ2-3; TRBD2 matches at 9 bases. Germline trimming cut 3 bases from V and 4 bases from J; bases unmatched to any gene: 8. The germline V gene encodes CDR1 SEHNR and CDR2 FQNEAQ (reference sequence). CDR3 length: 16 residues. CDR3 nucleotide sequence: TGTGCCAGCAGCTTCCCTGGCGGGGGGGTATCAGATACGCAGTATTTT. This codes for CASSFPGGGVSDTQYF.

In this sample, this clone turned up once. This chain links TRBV12-3 or TRBV12-4 with TRBJ1-2; weak D call: TRBD1 (5 bases). Trimming cost V 6 bases and J 5 bases, with 13 bases left between them. The CDR3 runs 13 residues. CDR3 amino acids: CASRSGTGYGYTF. Written as DNA, the CDR3 is TGTGCCAGCAGGTCCGGGACTGGTTATGGCTACACCTTC.

The rearrangement links TRBV6-2 or TRBV6-3 to TRBJ2-7; TRBD2 agrees at 8 bases. The CDR3 has 13 residues. Germline values: CDR1 MNHEY, CDR2 SVGEGT. The V gene end was trimmed by 5 bases and the J gene end by 6 bases; junction bases not matched to a gene: 6. The CDR3 DNA is TGTGCCAGCAGTGTAGCGGGACCTCTCGAGCAGTACGTC. Protein sequence: CASSVAGPLEQYV.

V gene TRBV11-3 combines with J gene TRBJ2-3; possibly TRBD1 for D (6 bases). The V gene's germline CDR1 is SGHNT and CDR2 YENEEA. The CDR3 is made up of 14 amino acids. V was clipped by 5 bases and J by 6 bases, with 15 bases between them. This CDR3 reads CASSRTGPFDTQYF. For the CDR3, the DNA is TGTGCCAGCAGCAGAACAGGGCCCTTCGATACGCAGTATTTT.

The V and J genes are TRBV6-4 and TRBJ1-5; no definite D call. Trimming pared 2 bases from V and 0 bases from J, leaving 5 bases between. The germline CDR1 and CDR2 sequences are MRHNA and SNTAGT. The CDR3 spans 14 residues. CDR3 residues: CASSDIYSNQPQHF. The CDR3 DNA reads TGTGCCAGCAGTGACATCTATAGCAATCAGCCCCAGCATTTT.

There are a few counts of this clone. The V and J genes are TRBV27 and TRBJ1-5; D is ambiguous. This CDR3 contains 14 residues. V lost 6 bases and J lost 5, with 14 bases in between. Germline V lookup: CDR1 MNHEY, CDR2 SMNVEV (reference sequence). The CDR3 DNA reads as TGTGCCAGCAGCGCCGGACGGCGGGATCAGCCCCAGCATTTT. Translation: CASSAGRRDQPQHF.

The chain uses TRBV25-1 and TRBJ2-7; TRBD2 matches at 10 bases. The length of the CDR3 is 17 residues. Germline CDR1 MGHDK, CDR2 SYGVNS. Trimming removed 1 base from V and 0 bases from J; junction bases left unmatched: 6. The CDR3 here is CASSESVLAGDSYEQYF. The CDR3 nucleotides read TGTGCCAGCAGTGAATCTGTCCTAGCGGGGGACTCCTACGAGCAGTACTTC.

This chain links TRBV19 with TRBJ1-4; weak D call: TRBD1 (5 bases). The V end lost 5 bases, the J end lost 1 base, and 8 bases lay between the germline ends. Per the germline V gene, CDR1 is LNHDA and CDR2 is SQIVND (reference sequence). The CDR3 is 14 residues long. For the CDR3, the DNA is TGTGCCAGTAGTCCCCAGGGAACTAATGAAAAACTGTTTTTT. Amino acid sequence: CASSPQGTNEKLFF.

The chain couples TRBV10-3 to TRBJ1-1; 11 nucleotides line up with TRBD1. J lost 1 base, V lost 4 bases, and 8 bases had no gene match. The CDR3 extends over 17 amino acids. Germline lookup yields CDR1 ENHRY and CDR2 SYGVKD. The CDR3 DNA follows: TGTGCCATCAGTGCTGGGAGGACAGGGGGCGAGAACACTGAAGCTTTCTTT. Amino acid sequence: CAISAGRTGGENTEAFF.

A single count supports this clone. The rearrangement links TRBV5-1 to TRBJ1-4, with 9 bases lining up with TRBD1. With 4 bases clipped from V and 0 bases from J, the junction kept 10 bases outside the gene matches. This CDR3 is 18 amino acids long. In germline, CDR1 is SGHRS, CDR2 YFSETQ. Here the CDR3 DNA reads TGCGCCAGCAGCAACACAGGGGGCGGCGTTGCAACTAATGAAAAACTGTTTTTT. Translated, it gives CASSNTGGGVATNEKLFF. Full variable domain (outside the CDR3, taken from reference TRBV5-1 and TRBJ1-4): KAGVTQTPRYLIKTRGQQVTLSCSPISGHRSVSWYQQTPGQGLQFLFEYFSETQRNKGNFPGRFSGRQFSNSRSEMNVSTLELGDSALYLCASSNTGGGVATNEKLFFGSGTQLSVL.

The chain combines TRBV3-1 (or the pseudogene TRBV3-2) with TRBJ1-1; weak D call: TRBD1 (5 bases). V lost 3 bases to trimming and J lost 0 bases, with 8 bases between them. This CDR3 spans 14 amino acids. Germline V gene sequence: CDR1 LGHDT, CDR2 YNNKEL (reference sequence). CDR3 residues: CASSQGLMNTEAFF. CDR3 DNA: TGTGCCAGCAGCCAGGGACTCATGAACACTGAAGCTTTCTTT.

The chain has TRBV28 and TRBJ1-2; TRBD1 agrees at 12 bases. Losses at the gene ends were 5 bases for V and 4 bases for J; bases not matched to a gene: 11. The germline V gene has CDR1 MDHEN and CDR2 SYDVKM. The CDR3 is 17 residues long. This chain's CDR3 is CASSLPGQGAKSYGYTF. Here the CDR3 DNA reads TGTGCCAGCAGTCTCCCGGGACAGGGGGCAAAGAGCTATGGCTACACCTTC.

The V gene is TRBV6-5, the J gene TRBJ2-3; 7 bases agree with TRBD1. The germline gives CDR1 MNHEY, CDR2 SVGAGI. V shed 5 bases, J shed 0 bases, and the junction held 5 bases outside the gene matches. This CDR3 comprises 15 residues. The CDR3 nucleotides read TGTGCCAGCAGTCGCGCCAGGGGGAGCACAGATACGCAGTATTTT. Translated: CASSRARGSTDTQYF.

The V and J genes are TRBV28 and TRBJ1-6; D is unresolved. Trimming shortened V by 8 bases and J by 2 bases, and 10 bases separated the two germline ends. The CDR3 sequence is 14 residues long. Germline V gene sequence: CDR1 MDHEN, CDR2 SYDVKM. The CDR3 loop reads CASDPDTYNSPLHF. Written as DNA, the CDR3 is TGTGCCAGCGACCCTGACACCTATAATTCACCCCTCCACTTT. The full variable domain, its missing parts supplied by reference TRBV28 and TRBJ1-6, is DVKVTQSSRYLVKRTGEKVFLECVQDMDHENMFWYRQDPGLGLRLIYFSYDVKMKEKGDIPEGYSVSREKKERFSLILESASTNQTSMYLCASDPDTYNSPLHFGNGTRLTVT.

The CDR3 coding sequence is TGTGCCAGCAGTGGGGACAGGGATGAAAAACTGTTTTTT. Protein: CASSGDRDEKLFF. The V call is TRBV2, the J call TRBJ1-4; 9 bases match TRBD1. The germline V gene encodes CDR1 SNHLY and CDR2 FYNNEI. Trimming cost V 4 bases and J 6 bases; bases outside gene matches: 0. The CDR3 runs to 13 residues.

The chain carries TRBV10-3 and TRBJ2-5, with 12 nucleotides matching TRBD2. From germline, CDR1 is ENHRY and CDR2 SYGVKD. The J segment lost 2 bases and the V segment lost 6 bases, leaving 4 bases of the junction unmatched. This CDR3 region has 15 residues. CDR3 nucleotides: TGTGCCATCAGAAATGGACTAGCGGGACAAGAGACCCAGTACTTC. Translating gives CAIRNGLAGQETQYF.

V usage is TRBV10-2 and J usage is TRBJ2-1; 7 bases line up with TRBD2. The V and J ends lost 3 bases and 3 bases, in that order; junction bases with no gene match: 5. The CDR3 is 15 residues long. From germline, CDR1 is WSHSY and CDR2 SAAADI. CDR3 region: CASSDSSGHYNEQFF. In nucleotides, the CDR3 is TGCGCCAGCAGTGACTCTAGCGGTCACTACAATGAGCAGTTCTTC.

This clone was detected once. The rearrangement uses TRBV9 and TRBJ2-5, with 8 bases lining up with TRBD2. Germline CDR1 and CDR2: SGDLS and YYNGEE. The V and J ends lost 0 bases and 2 bases, in that order; junction bases with no gene match: 9. The length of the CDR3 is 17 residues. CDR3 protein: CASSVGGSGGPQETQYF. CDR3 nucleotide sequence: TGTGCCAGCAGCGTAGGCGGGAGCGGGGGACCTCAAGAGACCCAGTACTTC.

This clone is a singleton in its sample. The chain links TRBV28 to TRBJ1-4; TRBD1 matches at 10 bases. The ends lost 5 bases at V and 3 bases at J; junction bases unmatched: 3. Germline V gene data show CDR1 as MDHEN and CDR2 as SYDVKM. This CDR3 is built from 15 residues. The CDR3 sequence: CASSKTGGSNEKLFF. Written as DNA, the CDR3 is TGTGCCAGCAGTAAGACAGGGGGCTCTAATGAAAAACTGTTTTTT.

This clone occurred a few times. The CDR3 loop is CASSLFQSDTQYF. The CDR3 DNA follows: TGTGCCAGCAGCTTATTCCAGTCAGATACGCAGTATTTT. This sequence joins TRBV7-2 and TRBJ2-3; no reliable D call. V lost 2 bases and J lost 4, with 7 bases in between. The CDR3 is made up of 13 amino acids. CDR1 and CDR2 from the germline V gene are SGHTA and FQGNSA.

Only one count was recorded for this clone. The CDR3 region has the DNA TGTGCCAGCAGCCCTCAACGGGACACCAAAAACATTCAGTACTTC. It translates to CASSPQRDTKNIQYF. This chain uses TRBV7-2 with TRBJ2-4; possibly TRBD1 for D (6 bases). The CDR3 loop spans 15 amino acids. CDR1 and CDR2 from the germline V gene are SGHTA and FQGNSA. Trimming stripped 5 bases from V and 2 bases from J, with 13 bases between.

V is TRBV3-1 (or the pseudogene TRBV3-2) and J is TRBJ2-3; 15 positions agree with TRBD2. This CDR3 spans 19 amino acids. Germline CDR1 and CDR2: LGHDT and YNNKEL (reference sequence). Germline trimming cut 4 bases from V and 0 bases from J; bases unmatched to any gene: 8. The CDR3 bases are TGTGCCAGCAGCCTTAAGGGACTAGCGGGGGGCCCTAGCACAGATACGCAGTATTTT. Translation: CASSLKGLAGGPSTDTQYF.

V and J are TRBV6-5 and TRBJ2-2; D possibly corresponds to TRBD2 (5 bases). This CDR3 has 14 amino acids. Germline values: CDR1 MNHEY, CDR2 SVGAGI. Trimming removed 8 bases from V and 0 bases from J, with 10 bases in between. CDR3 DNA sequence: TGTGCCAGCGTATCTAGCTCGAACACCGGGGAGCTGTTTTTT. Translated: CASVSSSNTGELFF.

In DNA form, the CDR3 reads TGCAGCGTGTTGACAGGGGAGTACGAGCAGTACGTC. Residues: CSVLTGEYEQYV. The chain recombines TRBV29-1 with TRBJ2-7; 8 bases match TRBD1. Germline V gives CDR1 SQVTM, CDR2 ANQGSEA. CDR3 length: 12 residues. With 6 bases clipped from V and 4 bases from J, the junction kept 5 bases outside the gene matches.

In DNA form, the CDR3 reads TGTGCCAGCAGCTTACTCCCGAACACTGAAGCTTTCTTT. Residues: CASSLLPNTEAFF. The chain is built from TRBV7-8 and TRBJ1-1; D unclear. The CDR3 loop spans 13 amino acids. The germline V gene encodes CDR1 SGHVS and CDR2 FQNEAQ. The V end lost 2 bases, the J end lost 1 base, and 5 bases lay between the germline ends. The variable domain in full, completed from reference TRBV7-8 and TRBJ1-1, reads GAGVSQSPRYKVAKRGQDVALRCDPISGHVSLFWYQQALGQGPEFLTYFQNEAQLDKSGLPSDRFFAERPEGSVSTLKIQRTQQEDSAVYLCASSLLPNTEAFFGQGTRLTVV.

The DNA of the CDR3 is TGTGCCGCCGGGACAGCTTACAATGAGCAGTTCTTC. Protein product: CAAGTAYNEQFF. V usage is TRBV25-1 and J usage is TRBJ2-1; 7 bases align to TRBD1. CDR3 size: 12 residues. The trim removed 11 bases at V and 4 bases at J, leaving 5 bases unmatched. Germline assignment: CDR1 MGHDK and CDR2 SYGVNS.

This clone has just a few counts. The V gene is TRBV10-3, the J gene TRBJ2-5; 9 bases fit TRBD1. In germline, CDR1 is ENHRY, CDR2 SYGVKD. With 2 bases clipped from V and 5 bases from J, the junction kept 18 bases outside the gene matches. CDR3 length equals 19 residues. The CDR3 is CAISESSLPTQGAGETQYF. In DNA form, the CDR3 reads TGTGCCATCAGTGAGAGTTCCCTTCCCACACAGGGGGCGGGGGAGACCCAGTACTTC.

This clone was found a few times. The chain is built from TRBV2 and TRBJ2-1, with TRBD1 matching 8 bases. V was clipped by 6 bases and J by 7 bases; unmatched bases: 8. The CDR3 spans 14 residues. Germline-derived CDR1 and CDR2 are SNHLY and FYNNEI. CDR3 bases: TGTGCCAGCAGCCGACAGGGGCTCGGGAATGAGCAGTTCTTC. It specifies CASSRQGLGNEQFF.